This T cell receptor (beta chain) was sequenced during a study of Ad26.COV2.S vaccination and SARS-CoV-2 variants. For the study at large: The donor belonged to the COV1001 Ad26.COV2.S trial arm. Points from the study as a whole: Reportedly, spike-specific CD8+ and CD4+ T cell responses achieved substantial breadth once vaccination had taken place. Vaccinated individuals (as opposed to placebo recipients) had higher spike-specific TCR breadth.

The treatment denotes: roughly 19 received Ad26.COV2.S at low or high dose, single or two shots; 5 received placebo; per-sample allocation not given. Sampling was performed 63 days after the first vaccine or placebo injection. The protocol was immunoSEQ multiplex PCR, while the TCRdb copy is restricted to in-frame clones and leaves out a portion. Of about 400,000 clones in the sample, about 89% were seen once. Comments on this clone: Its antigen is currently unknown.

V lost 7 bases, J lost 6 bases, and 10 bases stayed unmatched. The CDR3 has 13 amino acids. Per the germline V gene, CDR1 is SGHNT and CDR2 is YYREEE (reference sequence). The V and J genes are TRBV5-4 and TRBJ2-7; 7 bases align to TRBD2. The sequencing here drew on peripheral blood, taken in a trial of Ad26.COV2.S vaccine versus placebo. This TCR derives from a person aged 18-60 years who received the Ad26.COV2.S COVID-19 vaccine or a placebo. DNA of the CDR3: TGTGCCAGCTCCCAGACTAGCTGGGGCGAGCAGTACTTC. Residues: CASSQTSWGEQYF. Drawing the rest from reference TRBV5-4 and TRBJ2-7, the complete variable domain is ETGVTQSPTHLIKTRGQQVTLRCSSQSGHNTVSWYQQALGQGPQFIFQYYREEENGRGNFPPRFSGLQFPNYSSELNVNALELDDSALYLCASSQTSWGEQYFGPGTRLTVT.